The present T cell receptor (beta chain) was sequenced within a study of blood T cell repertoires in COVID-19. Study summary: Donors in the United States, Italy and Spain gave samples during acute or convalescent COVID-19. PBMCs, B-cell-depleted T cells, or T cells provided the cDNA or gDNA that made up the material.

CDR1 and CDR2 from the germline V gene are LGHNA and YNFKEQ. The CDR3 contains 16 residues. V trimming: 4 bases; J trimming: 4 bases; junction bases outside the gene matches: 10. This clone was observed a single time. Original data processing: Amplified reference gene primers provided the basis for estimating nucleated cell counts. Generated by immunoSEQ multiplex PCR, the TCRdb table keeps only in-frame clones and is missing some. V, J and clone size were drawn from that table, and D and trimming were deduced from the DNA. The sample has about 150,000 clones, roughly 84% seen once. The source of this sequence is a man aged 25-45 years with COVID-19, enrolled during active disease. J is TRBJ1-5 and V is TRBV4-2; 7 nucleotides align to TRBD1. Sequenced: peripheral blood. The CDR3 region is CASSLGQEGENQPQHF. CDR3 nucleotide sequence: TGTGCCAGCAGCCTCGGACAGGAAGGGGAAAATCAGCCCCAGCATTTT.